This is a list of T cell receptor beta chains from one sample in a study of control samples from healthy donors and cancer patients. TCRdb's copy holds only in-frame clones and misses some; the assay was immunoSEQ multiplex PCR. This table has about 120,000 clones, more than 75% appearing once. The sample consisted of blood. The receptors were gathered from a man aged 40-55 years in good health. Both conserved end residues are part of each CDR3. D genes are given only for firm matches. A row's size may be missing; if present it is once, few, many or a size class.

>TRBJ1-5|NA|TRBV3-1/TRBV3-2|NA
TGTGCCAGCAGCCCCCGCGGAACATGTAATCAGCCCCAGCATTTT
CASSPRGTCNQPQHF
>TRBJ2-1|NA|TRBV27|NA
TGTGCCAGAGCAGACGGGAGCTCCTACAATGAGCAGTTCTTC
CARADGSSYNEQFF
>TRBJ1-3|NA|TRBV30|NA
TGTGCTTTGGACGGAAGCTCTGGAAACACCATATATTTT
CALDGSSGNTIYF
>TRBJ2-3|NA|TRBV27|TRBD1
TGTGCCAGCAGTCCAGGGGGTCTCACAGATACGCAGTATTTT
CASSPGGLTDTQYF
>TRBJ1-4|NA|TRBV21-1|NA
TGTGCCAGCAGCAATCCAGGGAGGGGCCGGTTTTTT
CASSNPGRGRFF
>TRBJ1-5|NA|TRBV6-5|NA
TGTGCCAGCGGGACCATAGCAGGTCAGCCCCAGCATTTT
CASGTIAGQPQHF
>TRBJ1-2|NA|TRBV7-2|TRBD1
TGTGCCAGCAGCTTAAGGTGGACAGGGCTCGACTATGGCTACACCTTC
CASSLRWTGLDYGYTF
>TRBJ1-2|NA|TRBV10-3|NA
TGTGCCACTTATGTCGTAGGAGACTATAACTATGGCTACACCTTC
CATYVVGDYNYGYTF
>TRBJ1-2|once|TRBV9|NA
TGTGCCCGCAGCGGGGGGCGGAGGGGCTATGGCTACACCTTC
CARSGGRRGYGYTF
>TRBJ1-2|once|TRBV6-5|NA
TGTGCCAGCAGTTACTCGAGTCAGGGGTCGGATGGCTACACCTTC
CASSYSSQGSDGYTF
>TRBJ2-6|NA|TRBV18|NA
TGTGCCAGCTCACCGAGTATGGTCGAAGCCAACGTCCTGACTTTC
CASSPSMVEANVLTF
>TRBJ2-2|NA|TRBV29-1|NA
TGCAGCGCGGGACTCCCGGGCGGGGAGCTGTTTTTT
CSAGLPGGELFF
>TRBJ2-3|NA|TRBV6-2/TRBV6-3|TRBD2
TGTGCCAGCAGTTATGGACTAGCGGGGATCACAGATACGCAGTATTTT
CASSYGLAGITDTQYF
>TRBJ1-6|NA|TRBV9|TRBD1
TGTGCCAGCAGCGCCCAGGGGGGGAATTCACCCCTCCACTTT
CASSAQGGNSPLHF